Listed here are 13 T cell receptor beta chains from one sample, sequenced in a study of T-cell memory formation after mild COVID-19. One entry per CDR3 protein, called by TCRdb with MiXCR from the 5' RACE reads. The sample consists of roughly 200,000 distinct CDR3 sequences, about 21% of them appearing once. Sequencing input: PBMCs or a T cell subset sorted from them (not recorded which). Receptors originate from an adult woman who had mild COVID-19 (a few samples of this study predate the infection). Cell type and time point are not known.

This clonotype was picked up a small number of times. The chain combines TRBV12-3 or TRBV12-4 with TRBJ2-5; D uncertain. The CDR3 runs to 14 residues. Trimming left V 3 bases short and J 5 bases short, with 13 bases between. The CDR3 reads CASSFADSAETQYF. CDR3 sequence (DNA): TGTGCCAGCAGTTTCGCTGATAGTGCTGAGACCCAGTACTTC.

Only a few counts were recorded for this clonotype. CDR3 residues: CASSLGRVSYNEQFF. CDR3 DNA sequence: TGTGCCAGCAGCTTGGGCAGGGTTTCCTACAATGAGCAGTTCTTC. The V and J genes are TRBV5-6 and TRBJ2-1; D is perhaps TRBD1 (5 bases). The CDR3 spans 15 residues. Germline V gene lookup returns CDR1 SGHDT and CDR2 YYEEEE. Trimming left V 0 bases short and J 1 base short, with 8 bases between.

The chain combines TRBV6-2 or TRBV6-3 with TRBJ2-1; no clear D gene. The CDR3 loop spans 17 amino acids. The V gene lost 2 bases and the J gene lost 0 bases, with 14 bases spanning the gap. Germline V gene data show CDR1 as MNHEY and CDR2 as SVGEGT. The CDR3 region is CASSYGDYGPSYNEQFF. The CDR3 bases are TGTGCCAGCAGTTACGGGGATTACGGGCCCTCCTACAATGAGCAGTTCTTC.

This chain joins TRBV29-1 and TRBJ2-5; the D gene is possibly TRBD2 (6 bases). This CDR3 has 13 amino acids. The germline V and J ends were trimmed by 4 bases and 0 bases, with 9 bases remaining between them. CDR1 is SQVTM, CDR2 ANQGSEA, per germline. The CDR3 nucleotides are TGCAGCGTTGCTCGGGAGTACCAAGAGACCCAGTACTTC. Protein: CSVAREYQETQYF.

V is TRBV7-9 and J is TRBJ2-1, with 13 bases identical to TRBD2. CDR3 length: 21 amino acids. Per the germline V gene, CDR1 is SEHNR and CDR2 is FQNEAQ (reference sequence). J was trimmed by 6 bases and V by 3 bases; bases with no gene match: 20. CDR3 nucleotide sequence: TGTGCCAGCAGCTTTCTCAAGACCCTCGACGGACTAGCGGGAGCCTTCAATGAGCAGTTCTTC. Protein product: CASSFLKTLDGLAGAFNEQFF.

This clonotype was observed a handful of times. The chain combines TRBV5-1 with TRBJ2-3; 7 nucleotides align to TRBD1. The CDR3 spans 15 residues. Trimming cost V 4 bases and J 2 bases; bases outside gene matches: 7. The V gene's germline CDR1 is SGHRS and CDR2 YFSETQ. This CDR3 reads CASSPGTVTTDTQYF. The DNA of the CDR3 is TGCGCCAGCAGCCCGGGGACAGTAACCACAGATACGCAGTATTTT.

This clonotype has more than one count but fewer than ten. The V and J genes are TRBV7-8 and TRBJ2-7; 9 bases fit TRBD1. The CDR3 contains 14 residues. In germline, CDR1 is SGHVS, CDR2 FQNEAQ. V dropped 2 bases and J dropped 6; count of bases not matched to a gene: 5. The CDR3 here is CASSLYTGGPEQYF. The DNA of the CDR3 is TGTGCCAGCAGCTTATACACAGGGGGCCCCGAGCAGTACTTC.

This clonotype has a handful of counts. Written as DNA, the CDR3 is TGCGCCAGCAGCCCTGAGGCAGGGTGGAATCAGCCCCAGCATTTT. It codes for CASSPEAGWNQPQHF. This chain connects TRBV4-3 to TRBJ1-5, with TRBD1 as a possible D gene (5 bases). V lost 4 bases and J lost 4, with 14 bases in between. Germline V gene sequence: CDR1 LGHNA, CDR2 YSLEER. There are 15 residues in the CDR3.

This clonotype was detected a few times. V gene TRBV28 combines with J gene TRBJ1-1; 7 nucleotides agree with TRBD1. The trim removed 6 bases at V and 7 bases at J, leaving 5 bases unmatched. Germline values: CDR1 MDHEN, CDR2 SYDVKM. The CDR3 spans 12 residues. The CDR3 sequence is CASSLHRGEAFF. CDR3 in DNA: TGTGCCAGCAGCCTTCACAGGGGTGAAGCTTTCTTT.

The V and J genes are TRBV15 and TRBJ1-4, with unresolved D. The CDR3 loop spans 14 amino acids. Trimming stripped 0 bases from V and 13 bases from J, with 15 bases between. From germline, CDR1 is LNHNV and CDR2 YYDKDF (reference sequence). The CDR3 loop reads CATSRDLGLWGLFF. CDR3 bases: TGTGCCACCAGCAGAGATCTCGGGCTATGGGGACTGTTTTTT.

The J gene is TRBJ2-1, the V gene TRBV24-1; a possible D gene is TRBD2 (6 bases). Germline CDR1 is KGHDR and CDR2 is SFDVKD. This CDR3 has 16 amino acids. Trimming shortened V by 5 bases and J by 3 bases, and 16 bases separated the two germline ends. The CDR3 coding sequence is TGTGCCACCAGTGCCGGGAGAGGCCCCAACTACAATGAGCAGTTCTTC. Amino acid sequence: CATSAGRGPNYNEQFF.

The V and J genes are TRBV4-1 and TRBJ1-6; D not certain. The CDR3 runs to 16 residues. The germline gives CDR1 MGHRA, CDR2 YSYEKL. V was trimmed by 0 bases and J by 8 bases, leaving 14 bases between them. The chain's CDR3 is CASSQEKSTTHSPLHF. CDR3 sequence (DNA): TGCGCCAGCAGCCAAGAAAAGTCTACTACCCATTCACCCCTCCACTTT.

This clonotype occurred a few times. This chain uses TRBV7-8 with TRBJ2-7, with a weak D call TRBD2 (5 bases). V lost 2 bases and J 0 bases, leaving 11 bases between the germline ends. The CDR3 length is 15 residues. Per germline, CDR1 SGHVS and CDR2 FQNEAQ. CDR3 DNA sequence: TGTGCCAGCAGCTTACATAGGGAGCTCTCCTACGAGCAGTACTTC. This sequence encodes CASSLHRELSYEQYF.